These 24 T cell receptor beta chains came from one sample sequenced in a study of T-cell memory formation after mild COVID-19. TCRdb reprocessed the 5' RACE reads with MiXCR, giving one entry per CDR3 protein. The table records tens of thousands of distinct CDR3 sequences, 5.5% to 7% of them present only once. The sequencing input was PBMCs or a T cell subset sorted from them (not recorded which). Source of these receptors: an adult who had mild COVID-19 (a few samples of this study predate the infection). Cell type and time point are not known.

The chain employs TRBV4-2 and TRBJ2-1; 9 bases are shared with TRBD2. The CDR3 runs 13 residues. Losses at the gene ends were 8 bases for V and 4 bases for J; bases not matched to a gene: 3. The germline V gene encodes CDR1 LGHNA and CDR2 YNFKEQ. In DNA, the CDR3 is TGTGCCAGCGGGACTAGCTCTTACAATGAGCAGTTCTTC. It codes for CASGTSSYNEQFF.

The chain couples TRBV6-5 to TRBJ1-5; 10 nucleotides line up with TRBD1. Germline-derived CDR1 and CDR2 are MNHEY and SVGAGI. The CDR3 runs 16 residues. V was clipped by 4 bases and J by 4 bases; unmatched bases: 7. CDR3 in DNA: TGTGCCAGCAGTTCTCCCCGGACAGGGGGGAATCAGCCCCAGCATTTT. Protein: CASSSPRTGGNQPQHF.

This chain's CDR3 is CASAGDTGELFF. The CDR3 DNA reads as TGTGCCAGCGCTGGCGACACCGGGGAGCTGTTTTTT. The chain combines TRBV6-1 with TRBJ2-2; D ambiguous. Between the trimmed V and J ends, which lost 8 bases and 3 bases, there was a span of 7 bases. The CDR3 extends over 12 amino acids. CDR1 and CDR2 (germline): MNHNS, SASEGT.

The rearrangement joins TRBV20-1 to TRBJ2-7; D is uncertain. Germline CDR1 is DFQATT and CDR2 is SNEGSKA (reference sequence). V was clipped by 4 bases and J by 3 bases, with 16 bases between them. The CDR3 is 14 amino acids. The CDR3 is CSATGSTLGYEQYF. DNA of the CDR3: TGCAGTGCTACGGGCAGTACTTTAGGCTACGAGCAGTACTTC.

This clonotype occurred a few times. V and J are TRBV6-1 and TRBJ2-6; D is ambiguous. Looked up from germline, CDR1 is MNHNS and CDR2 is SASEGT. The CDR3 length is 17 residues. Trimming removed 0 bases at V and 0 bases at J, with 9 bases between. The CDR3 region is CASSEALWVSGANVLTF. DNA of the CDR3: TGTGCCAGCAGTGAAGCGCTGTGGGTCTCTGGGGCCAACGTCCTGACTTTC.

The rearrangement uses TRBV9 and TRBJ1-6; 7 nucleotides agree with TRBD1. CDR3 size: 15 residues. V trimming: 4 bases; J trimming: 5 bases; junction bases outside the gene matches: 6. Germline V gives CDR1 SGDLS, CDR2 YYNGEE. CDR3: CASSPRTGDNSPLHF. CDR3 coding DNA: TGTGCCAGCAGCCCACGGACAGGTGATAATTCACCCCTCCACTTT. The complete variable domain, with remaining parts taken from reference TRBV9 and TRBJ1-6, reads DSGVTQTPKHLITATGQRVTLRCSPRSGDLSVYWYQQSLDQGLQFLIQYYNGEERAKGNILERFSAQQFPDLHSELNLSSLELGDSALYFCASSPRTGDNSPLHFGNGTRLTVT.

The CDR3 DNA reads as TGTGCCAGCAGCGTACGGGACAGGGCTGGAAACACCATATATTTT. Translated, it gives CASSVRDRAGNTIYF. This sequence joins TRBV9 and TRBJ1-3, with TRBD1 matching 9 bases. The germline gives CDR1 SGDLS, CDR2 YYNGEE. The junction had 1 base not matched to a gene; V was cut back by 1 base and J by 2 bases. The CDR3 is 15 residues long. Using reference TRBV9 and TRBJ1-3 for the parts outside the CDR3, the full variable domain is DSGVTQTPKHLITATGQRVTLRCSPRSGDLSVYWYQQSLDQGLQFLIQYYNGEERAKGNILERFSAQQFPDLHSELNLSSLELGDSALYFCASSVRDRAGNTIYFGEGSWLTVV.

This clonotype was picked up a small number of times. V gene TRBV3-1 combines with J gene TRBJ2-5, with 7 bases matching TRBD2. J was trimmed by 6 bases and V by 0 bases; bases with no gene match: 16. The germline gives CDR1 LGHDT, CDR2 YNNKEL (reference sequence). The CDR3 contains 18 residues. In DNA, the CDR3 is TGTGCCAGCAGCCAAGAAGGTGAAGGTAGCGGGCGCTGGAAGACCCAGTACTTC. The encoded protein is CASSQEGEGSGRWKTQYF.

This clonotype was seen only a few times. This chain links TRBV6-1 with TRBJ2-1; D is unclear. Germline CDR1 is MNHNS and CDR2 is SASEGT. The CDR3 length is 15 residues. Trimming took off 1 base at V and 8 bases at J, with 15 bases between the two ends. The CDR3, as DNA: TGTGCCAGCAGTGAAGTGATGACATCGGTTGATGAGCAGTTCTTC. Its protein is CASSEVMTSVDEQFF.

In its sample, this clonotype was seen many times. This chain uses TRBV20-1 with TRBJ2-3; D is uncertain. Germline V lookup: CDR1 DFQATT, CDR2 SNEGSKA (reference sequence). Trimming shortened V by 1 base and J by 6 bases, and 5 bases separated the two germline ends. This CDR3 has 11 residues. The CDR3 DNA reads TGCAGTGCTAGAGGTGTGGATACGCAGTATTTT. This encodes CSARGVDTQYF.

V usage is TRBV14 and J usage is TRBJ1-2; no reliable D call. Trimming took off 2 bases at V and 1 base at J, with 5 bases between the two ends. Germline CDR1 is SGHDN and CDR2 is FVKESK. The CDR3 is made up of 13 amino acids. CDR3 in amino acids: CASSQYLNYGYTF. In nucleotides, the CDR3 is TGTGCCAGCAGCCAATACCTTAACTATGGCTACACCTTC. Together with reference TRBV14 and TRBJ1-2, the CDR3 gives the full variable domain: EAGVTQFPSHSVIEKGQTVTLRCDPISGHDNLYWYRRVMGKEIKFLLHFVKESKQDESGMPNNRFLAERTGGTYSTLKVQPAELEDSGVYFCASSQYLNYGYTFGSGTRLTVV.

This clonotype has more than one count but fewer than ten. The genes are TRBV5-1 and TRBJ1-1, with 7 bases identical to TRBD1. This CDR3 has 15 residues. J was trimmed by 0 bases and V by 4 bases; bases with no gene match: 6. The germline V gene has CDR1 SGHRS and CDR2 YFSETQ. CDR3 DNA: TGCGCCAGCAGCGGCGGGGACAGAATGAACACTGAAGCTTTCTTT. It translates to CASSGGDRMNTEAFF.

This clonotype is judged medium-sized. The chain employs TRBV12-3 or TRBV12-4 and TRBJ1-6; D is possibly TRBD1 (6 bases). The V and J ends lost 6 bases and 4 bases respectively, with 10 bases between them. CDR3 length: 14 residues. This CDR3 is CASSPGQYNSPLHF. Here the CDR3 DNA reads TGTGCCAGCAGCCCAGGACAGTATAATTCACCCCTCCACTTT.

V usage is TRBV7-2 and J usage is TRBJ1-4, with D uncertain. CDR1 and CDR2 from the germline V gene are SGHTA and FQGNSA. Trimming took off 2 bases at V and 4 bases at J, with 14 bases between the two ends. This CDR3 has 16 residues. The CDR3 nucleotides are TGTGCCAGCAGCTTAAGATCCGGGTGGGATAATGAAAAACTGTTTTTT. The encoded protein is CASSLRSGWDNEKLFF.

This clonotype was counted only a few times. This chain uses TRBV5-6 with TRBJ1-1, with 9 bases matching TRBD1. Per germline, CDR1 SGHDT and CDR2 YYEEEE. This CDR3 has 16 residues. Germline trimming cut 4 bases from V and 3 bases from J; bases unmatched to any gene: 10. Here the CDR3 reads CASSPDRGYGYTEAFF. CDR3 DNA: TGTGCCAGCAGCCCGGACAGGGGATATGGATACACTGAAGCTTTCTTT.

V usage is TRBV6-2 or TRBV6-3 and J usage is TRBJ2-5; 10 nucleotides match TRBD2. CDR1 and CDR2 from the germline V gene are MNHEY and SVGEGT. Unmatched junction bases numbered 4, after V lost 5 bases and J lost 4 bases. This CDR3 spans 14 amino acids. CDR3 in DNA: TGTGCCAGCAGTGCCATAGCGGGAGGAGAGACCCAGTACTTC. Translation gives CASSAIAGGETQYF.

This clonotype was seen a handful of times. The V gene is TRBV2, the J gene TRBJ1-3; no reliable D call. Trimming removed 9 bases at V and 1 base at J, with 7 bases between. The CDR3 runs 12 residues. The germline gives CDR1 SNHLY, CDR2 FYNNEI. The CDR3 reads CARKGSGNTIYF. The DNA of the CDR3 is TGTGCCAGAAAAGGGTCTGGAAACACCATATATTTT. The variable domain in full, completed from reference TRBV2 and TRBJ1-3, reads EPEVTQTPSHQVTQMGQEVILRCVPISNHLYFYWYRQILGQKVEFLVSFYNNEISEKSEIFDDQFSVERPDGSNFTLKIRSTKLEDSAMYFCARKGSGNTIYFGEGSWLTVV.

Ten or more counts support this clonotype. The rearrangement joins TRBV19 to TRBJ2-1; the D gene is possibly TRBD2 (5 bases). From germline, CDR1 is LNHDA and CDR2 SQIVND (reference sequence). Trimming took 2 bases from V and 7 from J, leaving 15 bases between them. The CDR3 length is 15 residues. The CDR3 sequence: CASSIRAVGSNEQFF. Here the CDR3 DNA reads TGTGCCAGTAGTATAAGAGCGGTGGGTTCAAATGAGCAGTTCTTC.

There are many counts of this clonotype. The rearrangement joins TRBV5-1 to TRBJ2-1; D is undetermined. Per the germline V gene, CDR1 is SGHRS and CDR2 is YFSETQ. The CDR3 contains 12 residues. V was pared by 0 bases and J by 6 bases, with 4 bases between. For the CDR3, the DNA is TGCGCCAGCAGCTTGGAAGGCAATGAGCAGTTCTTC. Translation: CASSLEGNEQFF. The complete variable domain, with remaining parts taken from reference TRBV5-1 and TRBJ2-1, reads KAGVTQTPRYLIKTRGQQVTLSCSPISGHRSVSWYQQTPGQGLQFLFEYFSETQRNKGNFPGRFSGRQFSNSRSEMNVSTLELGDSALYLCASSLEGNEQFFGPGTRLTVL.

This clonotype was detected ten times or more. The chain couples TRBV27 to TRBJ2-3; 7 bases are a match to TRBD1. V was pared by 3 bases and J by 7 bases, with 7 bases of the junction left unmatched. Germline V gene data show CDR1 as MNHEY and CDR2 as SMNVEV (reference sequence). The CDR3 contains 14 residues. DNA of the CDR3: TGTGCCAGCAGTTTCGATCGACAGGGATATACGCAGTATTTT. Protein product: CASSFDRQGYTQYF.

The chain recombines TRBV10-3 with TRBJ2-1, with TRBD2 matching over 11 bases. CDR1 and CDR2 from the germline V gene are ENHRY and SYGVKD. The V segment lost 7 bases and the J segment 8 bases; nucleotides outside the gene matches: 13. CDR3 length: 16 amino acids. CDR3 DNA sequence: TGTGCCATCACCACTAATAGCGGGGGGGCCGGCGATGAGCAGTTCTTC. Amino acids: CAITTNSGGAGDEQFF.

This clonotype has ten or more counts. The chain has TRBV5-1 and TRBJ1-2; the match to TRBD1 covers 7 bases. V trimming: 3 bases; J trimming: 3 bases; junction bases outside the gene matches: 11. The CDR3 is 16 residues long. Germline V gene sequence: CDR1 SGHRS, CDR2 YFSETQ. DNA for the CDR3: TGCGCCAGCAGCTCCCGCGACAGGGATGGAGACTATGGCTACACCTTC. Encoded protein: CASSSRDRDGDYGYTF.

This clonotype was seen a handful of times. This chain connects TRBV5-5 to TRBJ1-2; 7 positions match TRBD1. Germline values: CDR1 SGHKS, CDR2 YYEKEE (reference sequence). The CDR3 contains 14 residues. J was trimmed by 3 bases and V by 3 bases; bases with no gene match: 5. The CDR3 DNA reads TGTGCCAGCAGCTCCTACGGGACAGACTATGGCTACACCTTC. Protein product: CASSSYGTDYGYTF. Filled out from reference TRBV5-5 and TRBJ1-2, the complete variable domain reads DAGVTQSPTHLIKTRGQQVTLRCSPISGHKSVSWYQQVLGQGPQFIFQYYEKEERGRGNFPDRFSARQFPNYSSELNVNALLLGDSALYLCASSSYGTDYGYTFGSGTRLTVV.

This clonotype was detected a few times. The rearrangement links TRBV9 to TRBJ2-1; no reliable D call. The CDR3 spans 16 residues. Trimming took off 5 bases at V and 0 bases at J, with 15 bases between the two ends. In germline, CDR1 is SGDLS, CDR2 YYNGEE. The CDR3 loop reads CASSWSENPSYNEQFF. As DNA, the CDR3 is TGTGCCAGCAGTTGGTCCGAGAACCCCTCCTACAATGAGCAGTTCTTC.